This T cell receptor (beta chain) was observed in a study of shared clonotypes between healthy human individuals. Study in general: For every donor, three CD4 naive, three CD4 memory, two CD8 naive and one CD8 memory plates were used.

Libraries were prepared by immunoSEQ multiplex PCR; TCRdb keeps only in-frame clonotypes and omits some of them. The sample holds a few hundred thousand clones, 97% seen once. From germline, CDR1 is ENHRY and CDR2 SYGVKD. J was trimmed by 9 bases and V by 6 bases; bases with no gene match: 10. The CDR3 length is 15 residues. The TCR sequence derives from a young woman in good health. The specimen sequenced was naive CD4+ T cells sorted from blood. Subset described: CD45RA+ positively selected. The chain is built from TRBV10-3 and TRBJ2-1; TRBD2 aligns across 11 bases. The CDR3 region has the DNA TGTGCCATCAGCGCCGGGACTAGCGGTGCGGCTGAGCAGTTCTTC. Translated, it gives CAISAGTSGAAEQFF.